The sequence of this TCR beta chain was determined in a study of PD-1 blockade in classical Hodgkin lymphoma. Study conclusions and caveats: The study found that TCR diversity rose significantly by C4D1 in CD4+ but not CD8+ cells. Underlying causes for the observed repertoire differences were not defined, possibly disease activity or prior therapy. Complete responders had baseline diversity similar to newly diagnosed patients.

Every patient was affected by relapse after autologous stem cell transplantation, while exposure to brentuximab vedotin was not uniform. Under best response, outcomes were complete response, partial response or progressive disease. Germline V lookup: CDR1 SGHTA, CDR2 FQGNSA. The CDR3 totals 12 residues. V gave up 5 bases and J gave up 4 bases, with 8 bases separating them. On this clone: What it binds is not known.

Using immunoSEQ multiplex PCR, the repertoire was profiled, and TCRdb retains in-frame clones only, with some absent. The repertoire consists of 10,000 to 13,000 clones, with approximately 72% occurring once and the leading ten covering approximately 35%. Material: peripheral blood mononuclear cells (PBMCs), obtained at baseline. This clonotype was sampled from a human donor with classical Hodgkin lymphoma. This rearrangement joins TRBV7-2 to TRBJ1-2; tentative D call: TRBD1 (5 bases). DNA for the CDR3: TGTGCCAGCAGCCGACAGTCCTATGGCTACACCTTC. Amino acid sequence: CASSRQSYGYTF.